This TCR beta chain was found in a study of cytomegalovirus exposure and HLA in healthy donors. Regarding the study as a whole: The study labeled 150 to 200 TCR beta chains cytomegalovirus-associated. A later analysis reportedly found fewer N-insertions in an Asian-associated ancestry cluster than the roughly 700-donor mean. TCR beta V- and J-gene trimming was later associated with a missense DCLRE1C variant.

About this clone itself: Its specificity is not known.

The PCR ran on 60 Vbeta and 13 Jbeta primers. TCRdb keeps only in-frame clones here, not all; method: immunoSEQ multiplex PCR. Of 200,000 or so clones in the sample, approximately 79% are singletons; the top ten hold approximately 6.3%. Germline V CDR1 and CDR2: MNHEY, SVGAGI. Between the trimmed V and J ends, which lost 3 bases and 3 bases, there was a span of 17 bases. CDR3 length equals 16 residues. This TCR came from a middle-aged man in good health and CMV-seropositive. The chain recombines TRBV6-5 with TRBJ1-1, with a weak D call TRBD1 (6 bases). Source material: PBMCs. CDR3 region: CASSYRTGWMDTEAFF. CDR3 nucleotide sequence: TGTGCCAGCAGTTATAGAACAGGGTGGATGGACACTGAAGCTTTCTTT.